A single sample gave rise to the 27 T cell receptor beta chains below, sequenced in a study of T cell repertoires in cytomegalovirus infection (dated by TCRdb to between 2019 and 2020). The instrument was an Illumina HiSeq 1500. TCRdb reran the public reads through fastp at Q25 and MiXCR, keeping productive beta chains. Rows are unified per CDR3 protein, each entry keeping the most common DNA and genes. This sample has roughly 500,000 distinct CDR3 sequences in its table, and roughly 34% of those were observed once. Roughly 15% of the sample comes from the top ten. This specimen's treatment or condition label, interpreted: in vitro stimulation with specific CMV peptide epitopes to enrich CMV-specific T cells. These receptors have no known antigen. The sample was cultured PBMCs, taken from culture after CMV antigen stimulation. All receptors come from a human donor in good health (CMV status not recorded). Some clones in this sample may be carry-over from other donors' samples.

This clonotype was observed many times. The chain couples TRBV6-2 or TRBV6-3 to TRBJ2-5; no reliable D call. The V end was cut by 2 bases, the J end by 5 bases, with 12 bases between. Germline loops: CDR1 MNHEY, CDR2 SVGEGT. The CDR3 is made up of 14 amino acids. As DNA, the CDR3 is TGTGCCAGCAGTTACGACAAAGGGCGGGAGACCCAGTACTTC. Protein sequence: CASSYDKGRETQYF.

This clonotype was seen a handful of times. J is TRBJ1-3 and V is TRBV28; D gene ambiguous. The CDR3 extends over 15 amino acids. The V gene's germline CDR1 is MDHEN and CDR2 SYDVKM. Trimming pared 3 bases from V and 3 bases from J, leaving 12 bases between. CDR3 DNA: TGTGCCAGCAGTTTTGAAAGGGTGGGTGGAAACACCATATATTTT. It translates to CASSFERVGGNTIYF.

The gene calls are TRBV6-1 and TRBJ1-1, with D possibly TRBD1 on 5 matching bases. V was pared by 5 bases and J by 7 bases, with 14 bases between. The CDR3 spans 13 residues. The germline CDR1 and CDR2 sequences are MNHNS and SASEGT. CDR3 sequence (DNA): TGTGCCAGCAGTTACAGGCGGACTAGTGAAGCTTTCTTT. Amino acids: CASSYRRTSEAFF.

The CDR3 loop is CASSSMTSGSYEQYV. The CDR3, as DNA: TGTGCCAGCAGTTCGATGACTAGCGGGAGCTACGAGCAGTACGTC. V is TRBV6-6 and J is TRBJ2-7; 12 bases line up with TRBD2. Germline trimming cut 4 bases from V and 3 bases from J; bases unmatched to any gene: 4. The CDR3 runs 15 residues. Germline values: CDR1 MNHNY, CDR2 SVGAGI (reference sequence).

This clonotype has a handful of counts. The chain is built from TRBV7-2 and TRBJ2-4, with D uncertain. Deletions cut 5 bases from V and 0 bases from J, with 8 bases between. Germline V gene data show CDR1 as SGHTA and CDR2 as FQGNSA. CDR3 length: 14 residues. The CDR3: CASSRLVAKNIQYF. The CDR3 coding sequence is TGTGCCAGCAGCCGCCTCGTAGCCAAAAACATTCAGTACTTC.

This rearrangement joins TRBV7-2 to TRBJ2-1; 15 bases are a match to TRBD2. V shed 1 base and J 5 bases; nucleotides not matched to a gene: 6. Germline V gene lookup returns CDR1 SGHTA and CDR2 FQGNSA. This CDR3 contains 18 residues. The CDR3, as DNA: TGTGCCAGCAGCTTAGGGACTAGCGGGAGGGCCTTTGACAATGAGCAGTTCTTC. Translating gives CASSLGTSGRAFDNEQFF.

CDR3 coding DNA: TGTGCCAGCAGCTTCTGGACAGCAACTAATGAAAAACTGTTTTTT. As protein: CASSFWTATNEKLFF. The J gene is TRBJ1-4, the V gene TRBV7-9; D is perhaps TRBD1 (6 bases). CDR3 size: 15 residues. Germline CDR1 is SEHNR and CDR2 is FQNEAQ (reference sequence). V was clipped by 3 bases and J by 0 bases, with 8 bases between them.

CDR3 sequence (DNA): TGTGCCTGGACCCGTTATAGGGGTTACGAGCAGTACTTC. Amino acids: CAWTRYRGYEQYF. The J gene is TRBJ2-7, the V gene TRBV30; a weak D match, TRBD1 (5 bases). This CDR3 comprises 13 residues. Trimming took off 4 bases at V and 4 bases at J, with 14 bases between the two ends. Germline CDR1 is GTSNPN and CDR2 is SVGIG (reference sequence). The full variable domain, rest sourced from reference TRBV30 and TRBJ2-7, is SQTIHQWPATLVQPVGSPLSLECTVEGTSNPNLYWYRQAAGRGLQLLFYSVGIGQISSEVPQNLSASRPQDRQFILSSKKLLLSDSGFYLCAWTRYRGYEQYFGPGTRLTVT.

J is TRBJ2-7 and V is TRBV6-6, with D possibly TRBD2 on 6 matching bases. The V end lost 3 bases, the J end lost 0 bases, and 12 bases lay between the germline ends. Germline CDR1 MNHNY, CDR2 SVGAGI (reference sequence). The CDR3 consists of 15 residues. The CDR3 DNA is TGTGCCAGCAGTTATTCCCTGGGGGGCTCCTACGAGCAGTACGTC. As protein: CASSYSLGGSYEQYV.

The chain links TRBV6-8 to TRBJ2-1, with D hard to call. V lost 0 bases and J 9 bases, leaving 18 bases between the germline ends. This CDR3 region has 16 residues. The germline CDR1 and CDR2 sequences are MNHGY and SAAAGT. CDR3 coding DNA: TGTGCCAGCAGTTACTCCGTTAGACCTATAGGTGGTGAGCAGTTCTTC. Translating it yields CASSYSVRPIGGEQFF.

CDR3 loop: CSVDAGTGFGSPLHF. CDR3 nucleotides: TGCAGCGTTGATGCAGGGACGGGATTTGGTTCACCCCTCCACTTT. V and J are TRBV29-1 and TRBJ1-6; D may be TRBD1 (5 bases). The V end was cut by 3 bases, the J end by 9 bases, with 18 bases between. The CDR3 covers 15 residues. Germline V lookup: CDR1 SQVTM, CDR2 ANQGSEA. Drawing the rest from reference TRBV29-1 and TRBJ1-6, the complete variable domain is SAVISQKPSRDICQRGTSLTIQCQVDSQVTMMFWYRQQPGQSLTLIATANQGSEATYESGFVIDKFPISRPNLTFSTLTVSNMSPEDSSIYLCSVDAGTGFGSPLHFGNGTRLTVT.

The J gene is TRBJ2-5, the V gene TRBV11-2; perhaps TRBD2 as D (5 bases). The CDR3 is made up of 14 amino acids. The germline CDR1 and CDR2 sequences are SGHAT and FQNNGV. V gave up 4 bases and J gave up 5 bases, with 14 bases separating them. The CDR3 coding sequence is TGTGCCAGCAGCTCCGGGGTCAGAGCTGAGACCCAGTACTTC. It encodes CASSSGVRAETQYF. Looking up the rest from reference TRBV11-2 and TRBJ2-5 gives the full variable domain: EAGVAQSPRYKIIEKRQSVAFWCNPISGHATLYWYQQILGQGPKLLIQFQNNGVVDDSQLPKDRFSAERLKGVDSTLKIQPAKLEDSAVYLCASSSGVRAETQYFGPGTRLLVL.

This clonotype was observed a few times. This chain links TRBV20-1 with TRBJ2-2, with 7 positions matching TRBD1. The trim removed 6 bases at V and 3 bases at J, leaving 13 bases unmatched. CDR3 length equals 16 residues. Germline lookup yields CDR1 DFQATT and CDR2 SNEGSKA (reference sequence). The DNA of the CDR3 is TGCAGTGCCCCTAACCCCCGGGACAGATACACCGGGGAGCTGTTTTTT. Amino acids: CSAPNPRDRYTGELFF.

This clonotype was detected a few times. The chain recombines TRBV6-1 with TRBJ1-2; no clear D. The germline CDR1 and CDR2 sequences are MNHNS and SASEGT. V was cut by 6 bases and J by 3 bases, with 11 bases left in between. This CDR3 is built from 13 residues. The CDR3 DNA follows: TGTGCCAGCAGCCTCAGACTGGACTATGGCTACACCTTC. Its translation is CASSLRLDYGYTF.

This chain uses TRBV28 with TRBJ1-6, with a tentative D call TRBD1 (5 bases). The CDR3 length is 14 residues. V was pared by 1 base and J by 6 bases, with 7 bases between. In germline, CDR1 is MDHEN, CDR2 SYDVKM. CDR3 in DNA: TGTGCCAGCAGTTTATTAGACAGTAATTCACCCCTCCACTTT. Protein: CASSLLDSNSPLHF.

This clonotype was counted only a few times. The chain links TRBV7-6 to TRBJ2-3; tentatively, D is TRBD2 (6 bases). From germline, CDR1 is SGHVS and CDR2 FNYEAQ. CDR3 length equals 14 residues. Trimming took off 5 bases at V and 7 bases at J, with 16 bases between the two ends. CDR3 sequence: CASSRDSVGYTQYF. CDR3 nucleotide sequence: TGTGCCAGCAGCCGGGACTCCGTCGGGTATACGCAGTATTTT.

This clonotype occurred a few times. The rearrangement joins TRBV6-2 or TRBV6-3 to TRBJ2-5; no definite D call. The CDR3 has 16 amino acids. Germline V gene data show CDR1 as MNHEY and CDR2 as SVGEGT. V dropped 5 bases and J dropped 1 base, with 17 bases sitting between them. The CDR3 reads CASSPRGRALQETQYF. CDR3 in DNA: TGTGCCAGCAGTCCCCGCGGAAGGGCGCTCCAAGAGACCCAGTACTTC.

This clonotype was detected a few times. CDR3 nucleotide sequence: TGTGCCAGCAGTTTAAGTTTAGGGAGATCTAATGAAAAACTGTTTTTT. It codes for CASSLSLGRSNEKLFF. The chain joins TRBV28 to TRBJ1-4; no clear D gene. V was cut by 2 bases and J by 3 bases, with 13 bases left in between. This CDR3 has 16 amino acids. Per the germline V gene, CDR1 is MDHEN and CDR2 is SYDVKM.

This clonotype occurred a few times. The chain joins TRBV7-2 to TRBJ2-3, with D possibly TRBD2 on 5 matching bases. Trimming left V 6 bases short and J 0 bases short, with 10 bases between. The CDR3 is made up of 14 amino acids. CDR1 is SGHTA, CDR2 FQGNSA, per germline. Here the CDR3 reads CASRRGSSTDTQYF. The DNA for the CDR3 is TGTGCCAGCAGACGGGGTTCAAGCACAGATACGCAGTATTTT.

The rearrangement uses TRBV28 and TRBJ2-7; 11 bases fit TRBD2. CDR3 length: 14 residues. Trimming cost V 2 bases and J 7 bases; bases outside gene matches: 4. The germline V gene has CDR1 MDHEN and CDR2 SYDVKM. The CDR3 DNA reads TGTGCCAGCAGTTTACCACTAGCGGGAGATGAGCAGTACTTC. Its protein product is CASSLPLAGDEQYF.

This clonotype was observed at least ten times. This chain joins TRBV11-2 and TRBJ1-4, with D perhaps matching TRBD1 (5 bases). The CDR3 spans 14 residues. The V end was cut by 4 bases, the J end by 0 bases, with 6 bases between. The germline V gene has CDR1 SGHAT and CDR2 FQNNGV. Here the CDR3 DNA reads TGTGCCAGCAGCTCGGGGGCAACTAATGAAAAACTGTTTTTT. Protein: CASSSGATNEKLFF.

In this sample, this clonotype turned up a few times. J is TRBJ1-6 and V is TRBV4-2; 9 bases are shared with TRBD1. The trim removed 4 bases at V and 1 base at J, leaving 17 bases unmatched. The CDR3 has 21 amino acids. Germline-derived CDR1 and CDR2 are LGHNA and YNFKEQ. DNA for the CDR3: TGTGCCAGCAGCCGAAGCTCGGGACAGGGTTTGGGAGGATCCTATAATTCACCCCTCCACTTT. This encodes CASSRSSGQGLGGSYNSPLHF.

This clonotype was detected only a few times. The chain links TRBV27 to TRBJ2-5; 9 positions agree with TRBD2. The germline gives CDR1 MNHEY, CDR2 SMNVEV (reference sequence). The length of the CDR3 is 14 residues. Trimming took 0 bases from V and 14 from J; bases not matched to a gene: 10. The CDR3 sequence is CASSLSGLAGSLYF. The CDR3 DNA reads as TGTGCCAGCAGTTTATCGGGGCTAGCGGGGAGTCTCTACTTC.

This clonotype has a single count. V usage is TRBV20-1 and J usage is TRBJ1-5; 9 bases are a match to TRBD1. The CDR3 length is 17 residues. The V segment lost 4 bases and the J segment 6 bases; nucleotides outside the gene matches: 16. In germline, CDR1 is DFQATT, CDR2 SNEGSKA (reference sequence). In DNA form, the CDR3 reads TGCAGTGCTACTGAGTTCCCCGGGACAGGGTTTACTCAGCCCCAGCATTTT. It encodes CSATEFPGTGFTQPQHF.

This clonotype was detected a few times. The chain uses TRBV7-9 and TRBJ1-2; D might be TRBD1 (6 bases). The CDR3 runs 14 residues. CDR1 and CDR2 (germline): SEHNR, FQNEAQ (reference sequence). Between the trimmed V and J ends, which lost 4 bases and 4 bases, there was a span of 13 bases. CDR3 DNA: TGTGCCAGCAGCTACTTACAGGGAAGCTATGGCTACACCTTC. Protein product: CASSYLQGSYGYTF.

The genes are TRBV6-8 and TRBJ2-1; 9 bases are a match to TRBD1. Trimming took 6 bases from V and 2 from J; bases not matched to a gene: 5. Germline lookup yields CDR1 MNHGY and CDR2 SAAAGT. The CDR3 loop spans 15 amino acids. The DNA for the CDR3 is TGTGCCAGCAGACGGGACAGGGTGACCTACAATGAGCAGTTCTTC. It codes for CASRRDRVTYNEQFF.

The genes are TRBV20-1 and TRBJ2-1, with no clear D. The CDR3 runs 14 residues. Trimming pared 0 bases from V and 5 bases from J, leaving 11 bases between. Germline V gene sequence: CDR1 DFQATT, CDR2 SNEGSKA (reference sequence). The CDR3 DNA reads TGCAGTGCTAGAGATCCGAACGGAAACAATGAGCAGTTCTTC. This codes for CSARDPNGNNEQFF.